Below are 17 T cell receptor beta chains sequenced from a single sample in a study of tumor and adjacent non-tumor tissue in lung cancer. Three rounds of nested PCR, following a modified ARM-PCR protocol, produced the TCRbeta library. MiXCR was run by TCRdb on the multiplex PCR reads, yielding one entry per CDR3 protein. Of around 200,000 distinct CDR3 sequences in the sample, 70% to 75% were seen once. No cell sorting was done before RNA was extracted from the tissue. Sequencing was done on a sample of lung tumor tissue. These receptors were obtained from a man in his 60s with non-small cell lung cancer.

The chain carries TRBV7-9 and TRBJ2-3, with D perhaps TRBD1 (6 bases). This CDR3 spans 17 amino acids. The germline V and J ends were trimmed by 1 base and 0 bases, with 14 bases remaining between them. From germline, CDR1 is SEHNR and CDR2 FQNEAQ (reference sequence). CDR3 bases: TGTGCCAGCAGCTTAGGGCCGACAGGTCCAAGCACAGATACGCAGTATTTT. Its protein product is CASSLGPTGPSTDTQYF.

V is TRBV7-9 and J is TRBJ1-2, with D unclear. CDR3 length equals 15 residues. Germline loops: CDR1 SEHNR, CDR2 FQNEAQ (reference sequence). V was shortened by 2 bases and J by 7 bases, with 17 bases between the two germline ends. The CDR3 protein is CASSLSSGEGAGYTF. The CDR3, as DNA: TGTGCCAGCAGCTTATCGTCCGGGGAGGGAGCTGGCTACACCTTC. The full variable domain, rest sourced from reference TRBV7-9 and TRBJ1-2, is DTGVSQNPRHKITKRGQNVTFRCDPISEHNRLYWYRQTLGQGPEFLTYFQNEAQLEKSRLLSDRFSAERPKGSFSTLEIQRTEQGDSAMYLCASSLSSGEGAGYTFGSGTRLTVV.

Points on this clonotype: The junction departs from germline at one end; a sequencing error may be responsible. V is TRBV20-1 and J is TRBJ1-1, with D perhaps matching TRBD1 (6 bases). The CDR3 is 13 amino acids. Germline CDR1 is DFQATT and CDR2 is SNEGSKA (reference sequence). The CDR3 DNA follows: TGCAGTGCTTACAGGGTACGGGAGTTTGAAGCTTTGTTT. Translating it yields CSAYRVREFEALF.

J is TRBJ1-4 and V is TRBV12-3 or TRBV12-4; no definite D call. Trimming removed 1 base from V and 6 bases from J, with 12 bases in between. The CDR3 covers 15 residues. The CDR3 reads CASSLGSGWDEKLFF. CDR3 DNA sequence: TGTGCCAGCAGTTTAGGATCTGGGTGGGATGAAAAACTGTTTTTT.

For this clonotype: Its ends do not fully match the called genes, so a read error is possible. The V call is TRBV11-1, the J call TRBJ2-2; possibly TRBD2 for D (5 bases). The CDR3 has 14 residues. Germline lookup yields CDR1 SGHAT and CDR2 FQDESV (reference sequence). CDR3 nucleotide sequence: TGTGCCAGCAGCTTGAGTCGGAACACCGGGGAGTTGTTTTTT. As protein: CASSLSRNTGELFF.

The chain links TRBV12-3 or TRBV12-4 to TRBJ1-2; D gene unclear. CDR3 size: 16 residues. Trimming removed 0 bases from V and 3 bases from J, with 14 bases in between. The CDR3 nucleotides are TGTGCCAGCAGTTTAGCATTGGTAGGGAACGACTATGGCTACACCTTC. Translating gives CASSLALVGNDYGYTF.

The V and J genes are TRBV7-9 and TRBJ1-1; D ambiguous. The V end lost 1 base, the J end lost 2 bases, and 8 bases lay between the germline ends. The CDR3 has 14 residues. CDR1 is SEHNR and CDR2 is FQNEAQ in the germline V gene (reference sequence). CDR3 nucleotides: TGTGCCAGCAGCTTAGAACAGATTAACACTGAAGCTTTCTTT. Its protein is CASSLEQINTEAFF.

Comments on this clonotype: This may stem from a read error, because a much larger clone lies one nucleotide away. DNA of the CDR3: TGTGACAGCAGCTTGGGGGGACATATGAACACTGAAGCTTTCTTT. It specifies CDSSLGGHMNTEAFF. The chain carries TRBV5-4 and TRBJ1-1; a possible D gene is TRBD1 (6 bases). This CDR3 has 15 amino acids. Germline V gene lookup returns CDR1 SGHNT and CDR2 YYREEE (reference sequence).

The sample holds many counts of this clonotype. This rearrangement joins TRBV12-3 or TRBV12-4 to TRBJ2-3, with TRBD2 as a possible D gene (6 bases). Trimming took 3 bases from V and 8 from J, leaving 12 bases between them. The CDR3 length is 13 residues. The CDR3 loop reads CASSFAGSGTQYF. For the CDR3, the DNA is TGTGCCAGCAGTTTCGCGGGGTCAGGTACGCAGTATTTT.

A note on this clonotype: A much larger clone lies a single base off, so this may be a read error. V gene TRBV12-3 or TRBV12-4 combines with J gene TRBJ1-3; TRBD1 might be the D (5 bases). The CDR3 totals 16 residues. This CDR3 reads CASSLWQGSSGNTICF. In DNA form, the CDR3 reads TGTGCCAGCAGTTTATGGCAGGGAAGCAGTGGAAACACCATATGTTTT.

Turning to this clonotype: One end of the junction fails to match germline, which may point to a read error. V and J are TRBV6-2 or TRBV6-3 and TRBJ2-1, with 7 bases aligning to TRBD2. The CDR3 sequence is 15 residues long. Germline V gene data show CDR1 as MNHEY and CDR2 as SVGEGT. The CDR3 reads CTSSFPGTSVDEQFF. CDR3 DNA: TGTACCAGCAGTTTCCCCGGTACTAGCGTCGATGAGCAGTTCTTC.

This clonotype was recorded once. It may be a read error: a sequence one base away is much more abundant. The rearrangement links TRBV29-1 to TRBJ1-2; possible D gene TRBD1, 5 bases. This CDR3 is built from 13 residues. The germline CDR1 and CDR2 sequences are SQVTM and ANQGSEA. Trimming took 4 bases from V and 4 from J, leaving 13 bases between them. The chain's CDR3 is CSVAVHGTYGYTF. CDR3 DNA: TGCAGCGTTGCAGTACATGGGACCTATGGCTACACCTTC.

Worth noting for this clonotype: This may arise from a read error, as a much more abundant clone is one base away. This chain connects TRBV6-1 to TRBJ2-7; 9 bases are shared with TRBD1. Germline CDR1 reads MNHNS; CDR2 reads SASEGT. The length of the CDR3 is 15 residues. CDR3 region: CDSSERTGATYEQYF. The DNA for the CDR3 is TGTGACAGCAGTGAGCGGACAGGGGCGACCTACGAGCAGTACTTC.

The gene calls are TRBV19 and TRBJ2-7, with 9 bases fitting TRBD1. Germline V gene data show CDR1 as LNHDA and CDR2 as SQIVND (reference sequence). This CDR3 contains 14 residues. V shed 9 bases and J 4 bases; nucleotides not matched to a gene: 10. CDR3 residues: CASQPGQGRYEQYF. CDR3 nucleotides: TGTGCCAGCCAACCGGGACAGGGAAGGTACGAGCAGTACTTC.

With respect to this clonotype: A junction boundary mismatches the germline segment, possibly from a read error. The chain employs TRBV28 and TRBJ1-1; 7 nucleotides align to TRBD1. This CDR3 comprises 14 residues. Germline V CDR1 and CDR2: MDHEN, SYDVKM. The CDR3 region is CDSSPHQGGTEAFF. CDR3 coding DNA: TGTGACAGCAGTCCGCATCAGGGGGGGACTGAAGCTTTCTTT. Based on the CDR3 plus reference TRBV28 and TRBJ1-1, the full variable domain is DVKVTQSSRYLVKRTGEKVFLECVQDMDHENMFWYRQDPGLGLRLIYFSYDVKMKEKGDIPEGYSVSREKKERFSLILESASTNQTSMYLCDSSPHQGGTEAFFGQGTRLTVV.

In the case of this clonotype: One end of the junction does not line up with germline, which may come from a read error. CDR3 region: CAGSPEGASDGGSSYNEQFF. CDR3 nucleotide sequence: TGCGCCGGCAGCCCGGAGGGGGCCTCCGACGGGGGGAGCTCCTACAATGAGCAATTCTTC. This chain uses TRBV4-3 with TRBJ2-1; D may match TRBD1 or TRBD2 (7 bases each). Germline V gives CDR1 LGHNA, CDR2 YSLEER. This CDR3 spans 20 amino acids.

Worth noting for this clonotype: The junction differs from germline at one of its ends, possibly a read error. The V and J genes are TRBV10-1 and TRBJ2-3; D gene unclear. Germline-derived CDR1 and CDR2 are WNHNN and SYGVQD (reference sequence). The CDR3 totals 12 residues. DNA of the CDR3: TGCGCCAGCTCCCTCGTAGGATGGACGCAGTATTTC. Protein product: CASSLVGWTQYF.